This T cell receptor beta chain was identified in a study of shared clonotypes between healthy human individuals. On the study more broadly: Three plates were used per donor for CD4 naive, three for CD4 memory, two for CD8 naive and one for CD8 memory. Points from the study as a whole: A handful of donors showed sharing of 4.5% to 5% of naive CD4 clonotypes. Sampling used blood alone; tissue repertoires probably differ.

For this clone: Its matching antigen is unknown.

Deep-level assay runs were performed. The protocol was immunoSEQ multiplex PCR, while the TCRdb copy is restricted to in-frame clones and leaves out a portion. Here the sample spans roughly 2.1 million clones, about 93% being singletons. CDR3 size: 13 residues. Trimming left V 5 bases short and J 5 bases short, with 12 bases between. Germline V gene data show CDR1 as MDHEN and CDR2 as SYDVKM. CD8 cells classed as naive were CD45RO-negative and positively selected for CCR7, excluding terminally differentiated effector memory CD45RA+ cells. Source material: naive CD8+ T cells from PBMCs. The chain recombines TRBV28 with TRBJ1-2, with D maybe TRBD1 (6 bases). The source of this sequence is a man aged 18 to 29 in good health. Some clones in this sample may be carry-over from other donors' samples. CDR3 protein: CASSTGYYYGYTF. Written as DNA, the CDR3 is TGTGCCAGCAGTACAGGGTACTATTATGGCTACACCTTC.